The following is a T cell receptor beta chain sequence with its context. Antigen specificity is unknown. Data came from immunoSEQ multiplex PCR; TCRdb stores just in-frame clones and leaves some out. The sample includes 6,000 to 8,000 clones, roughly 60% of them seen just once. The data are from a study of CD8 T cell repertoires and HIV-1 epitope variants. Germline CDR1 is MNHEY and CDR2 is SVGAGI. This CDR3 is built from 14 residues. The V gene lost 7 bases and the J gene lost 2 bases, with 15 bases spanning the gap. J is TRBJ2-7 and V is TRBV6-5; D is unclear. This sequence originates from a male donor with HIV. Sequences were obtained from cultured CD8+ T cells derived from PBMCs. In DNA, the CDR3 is TGTGCCAGCAAAAAGCCTGACCCAACCTACGAGCAGTACTTC. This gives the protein CASKKPDPTYEQYF.